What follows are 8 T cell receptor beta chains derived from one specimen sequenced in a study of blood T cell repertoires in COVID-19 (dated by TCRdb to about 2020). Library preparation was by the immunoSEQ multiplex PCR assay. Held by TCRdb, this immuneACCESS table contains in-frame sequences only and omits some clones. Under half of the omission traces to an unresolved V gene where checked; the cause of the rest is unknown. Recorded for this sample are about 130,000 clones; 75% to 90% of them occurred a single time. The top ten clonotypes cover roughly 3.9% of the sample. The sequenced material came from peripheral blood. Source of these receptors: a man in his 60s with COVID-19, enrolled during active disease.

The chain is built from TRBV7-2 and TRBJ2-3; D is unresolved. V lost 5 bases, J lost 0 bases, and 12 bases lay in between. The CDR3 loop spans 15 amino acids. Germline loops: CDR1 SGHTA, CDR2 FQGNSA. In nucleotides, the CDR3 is TGTGCCAGCAGCCCCGGGTTCCTCAGCACAGATACGCAGTATTTT. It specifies CASSPGFLSTDTQYF.

The CDR3 DNA sequence: TGTGCCTGGAGTGTACTGGGGGGAGGGCAGCCCCAGCATTTT. This gives the protein CAWSVLGGGQPQHF. V and J are TRBV30 and TRBJ1-5; the D gene is possibly TRBD1 (5 bases). CDR1 GTSNPN and CDR2 SVGIG come from the germline V gene (reference sequence). The CDR3 runs 14 residues. Trimming took 0 bases from V and 7 from J, leaving 13 bases between them. Combining the CDR3 with reference TRBV30 and TRBJ1-5 gives the whole variable domain SQTIHQWPATLVQPVGSPLSLECTVEGTSNPNLYWYRQAAGRGLQLLFYSVGIGQISSEVPQNLSASRPQDRQFILSSKKLLLSDSGFYLCAWSVLGGGQPQHFGDGTRLSIL.

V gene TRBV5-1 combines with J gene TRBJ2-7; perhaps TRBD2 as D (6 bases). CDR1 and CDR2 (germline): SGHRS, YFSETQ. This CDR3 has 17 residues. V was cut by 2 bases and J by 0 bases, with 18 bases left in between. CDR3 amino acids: CASSLSSGVLLSYEQYF. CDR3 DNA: TGCGCCAGCAGCTTAAGTAGCGGAGTTCTTCTCTCCTACGAGCAGTACTTC.

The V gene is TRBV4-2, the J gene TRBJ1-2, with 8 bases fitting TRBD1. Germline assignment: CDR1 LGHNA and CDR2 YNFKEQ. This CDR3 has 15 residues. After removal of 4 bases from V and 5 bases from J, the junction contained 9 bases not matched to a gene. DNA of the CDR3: TGTGCCAGCAGCCCTGCCAGGGGGCCAATGTATGGCTACACCTTC. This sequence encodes CASSPARGPMYGYTF.

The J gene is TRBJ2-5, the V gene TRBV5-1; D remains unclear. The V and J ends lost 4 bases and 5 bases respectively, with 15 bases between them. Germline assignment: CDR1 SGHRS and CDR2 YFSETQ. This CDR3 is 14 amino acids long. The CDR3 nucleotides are TGCGCCAGCAGCCCGACGGCTACGAGGGAGACCCAGTACTTC. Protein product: CASSPTATRETQYF.

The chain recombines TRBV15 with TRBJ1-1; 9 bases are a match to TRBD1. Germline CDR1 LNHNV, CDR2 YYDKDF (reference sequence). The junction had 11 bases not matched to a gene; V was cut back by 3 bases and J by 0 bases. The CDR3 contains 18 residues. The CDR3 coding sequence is TGTGCCACCAGCAGGGGACAGGGACGAGAAAAAATGAACACTGAAGCTTTCTTT. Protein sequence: CATSRGQGREKMNTEAFF.

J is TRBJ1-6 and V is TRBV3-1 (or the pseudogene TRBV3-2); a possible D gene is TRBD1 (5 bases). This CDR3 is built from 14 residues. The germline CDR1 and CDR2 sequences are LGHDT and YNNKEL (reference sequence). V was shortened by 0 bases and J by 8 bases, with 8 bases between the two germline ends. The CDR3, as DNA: TGTGCCAGCAGCCAAGATGCCAGGGATTCACCCCTCCACTTT. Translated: CASSQDARDSPLHF.

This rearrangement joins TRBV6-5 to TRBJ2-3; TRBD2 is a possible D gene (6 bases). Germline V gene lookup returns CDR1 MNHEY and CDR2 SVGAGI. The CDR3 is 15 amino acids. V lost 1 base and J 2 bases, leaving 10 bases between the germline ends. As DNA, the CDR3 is TGTGCCAGCAGTTACTGGGCTAGCGACACAGATACGCAGTATTTT. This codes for CASSYWASDTDTQYF.